The 10 T cell receptor beta chains given below trace back to one sample, sequenced in a study of T cell repertoires in cytomegalovirus infection. MiXCR, applied by TCRdb to the reads, yields one record per CDR3 protein. The sample lists 170,000 or so distinct CDR3 sequences, about an eighth occurring once. Sequenced sample: PBMCs. The origin of the receptors is a human donor in good health (CMV status not recorded). Some clones in this sample may be carry-over from other donors' samples.

This clonotype was found many times. V gene TRBV5-1 combines with J gene TRBJ2-1; 7 nucleotides match TRBD2. Germline V lookup: CDR1 SGHRS, CDR2 YFSETQ. CDR3 length: 13 residues. J lost 7 bases, V lost 4 bases, and 5 bases had no gene match. CDR3 bases: TGCGCCAGCAGCCATCCCGGGGGGAATGAGCAGTTCTTC. This encodes CASSHPGGNEQFF.

At least ten counts were recorded for this clonotype. The chain employs TRBV7-9 and TRBJ2-1, with D unresolved. This CDR3 contains 13 residues. Germline lookup yields CDR1 SEHNR and CDR2 FQNEAQ (reference sequence). Trimming stripped 5 bases from V and 3 bases from J, with 8 bases between. The CDR3 spells CASSARSYNEQFF. The CDR3 DNA reads as TGTGCCAGCAGCGCGAGGAGCTACAATGAGCAGTTCTTC.

This chain uses TRBV5-5 with TRBJ1-2; TRBD1 agrees at 9 bases. The V gene's germline CDR1 is SGHKS and CDR2 YYEKEE (reference sequence). This CDR3 contains 20 residues. V shed 4 bases and J 0 bases; nucleotides not matched to a gene: 19. Here the CDR3 DNA reads TGTGCCAGCAGCGGCAGGGACAGGGTCTGGGCGGGATTCTCTAACTATGGCTACACCTTC. Translating it yields CASSGRDRVWAGFSNYGYTF.

Many counts were recorded for this clonotype. The CDR3 DNA reads TGTGCCAGCAGCTTACTAGCGGGATGGTACGAGCAGTACTTC. Encoded protein: CASSLLAGWYEQYF. The chain couples TRBV7-2 to TRBJ2-7; TRBD2 agrees at 9 bases. The CDR3 has 14 amino acids. The V and J ends lost 2 bases and 4 bases, in that order; junction bases with no gene match: 3. Germline V CDR1 and CDR2: SGHTA, FQGNSA.

The chain carries TRBV6-1 and TRBJ1-2, with 9 bases identical to TRBD1. This CDR3 region has 12 residues. Germline loops: CDR1 MNHNS, CDR2 SASEGT. Trimming took 5 bases from V and 7 from J; bases not matched to a gene: 2. The CDR3 nucleotides read TGTGCCAGCAGTAGGGGACAGGGTGGCTACACCTTC. As protein: CASSRGQGGYTF.

This clonotype was counted at least ten times. The J gene is TRBJ2-3, the V gene TRBV7-8, with D tentatively TRBD2 (6 bases). Germline V gene lookup returns CDR1 SGHVS and CDR2 FQNEAQ. This CDR3 region has 15 residues. V lost 1 base and J 2 bases, leaving 10 bases between the germline ends. CDR3 nucleotides: TGTGCCAGCAGCTTAGGACTAGAATTCACAGATACGCAGTATTTT. This encodes CASSLGLEFTDTQYF.

This clonotype was counted at least ten times. The chain carries TRBV7-6 and TRBJ2-5; D is uncertain. Per germline, CDR1 SGHVS and CDR2 FNYEAQ. Trimming cost V 4 bases and J 0 bases, with 12 bases left between them. The CDR3 is made up of 15 amino acids. The CDR3, as DNA: TGTGCCAGCAGCTCATTAACGGGCTACCAAGAGACCCAGTACTTC. Protein product: CASSSLTGYQETQYF.

Concerning this clonotype: With a much larger clone just one base away, this may be a read error. The rearrangement links TRBV28 to TRBJ1-5; a weak D match, TRBD1 (6 bases). The CDR3 covers 17 residues. Per germline, CDR1 MDHEN and CDR2 SYDVKM. CDR3 nucleotides: TGTGCCAGCAGTTCCCTCCTGGGAGGGGGTAGCAAACAGCCCCAGCATTTT. Protein: CASSSLLGGGSKQPQHF. Together with reference TRBV28 and TRBJ1-5, the CDR3 gives the full variable domain: DVKVTQSSRYLVKRTGEKVFLECVQDMDHENMFWYRQDPGLGLRLIYFSYDVKMKEKGDIPEGYSVSREKKERFSLILESASTNQTSMYLCASSSLLGGGSKQPQHFGDGTRLSIL.

A few counts support this clonotype. The chain uses TRBV24-1 and TRBJ1-4; tentative D call: TRBD1 (6 bases). Per the germline V gene, CDR1 is KGHDR and CDR2 is SFDVKD. V was pared by 10 bases and J by 3 bases, with 17 bases between. CDR3 length: 15 amino acids. CDR3 amino acids: CATDHHRAANEKLFF. CDR3 in DNA: TGTGCCACGGACCATCACAGGGCGGCTAATGAAAAACTGTTTTTT.

The V and J genes are TRBV7-8 and TRBJ1-1; no definite D call. This CDR3 has 15 residues. The germline gives CDR1 SGHVS, CDR2 FQNEAQ. Trimming took 1 base from V and 0 from J, leaving 9 bases between them. CDR3 amino acids: CASSLDSLMNTEAFF. The CDR3 DNA is TGTGCCAGCAGCTTAGACAGTCTTATGAACACTGAAGCTTTCTTT.